This entry features one T cell receptor beta chain sequence. As yet, its antigen is unknown. Roughly 0.5 to 1 ug RNA was reverse transcribed with random hexamers. The immunoSEQ assay covered 54 Vbeta and 13 Jbeta segments for CDR3. MiXCR, applied by TCRdb to the immunoSEQ multiplex PCR reads, yields one record per CDR3 protein. The top ten clones hold 0.21% of a sample with fewer than 350,000 distinct CDR3 sequences, about 82% of them seen once. This entry is derived from a study of CD8 T cells in Susac syndrome. Germline values: CDR1 SNHLY, CDR2 FYNNEI. This CDR3 has 13 residues. Trimming took off 4 bases at V and 3 bases at J, with 6 bases between the two ends. Sequencing of TCR beta covered CD8+ and CD4+ T cells obtained from blood. Both CD4+ and CD8+ T cells were negatively isolated, and TEMRA cells underwent FACS enrichment. Study-wide findings and caveats: As the study acknowledged, the number of individuals in its TCR sequencing and HLA analysis was relatively small.

The clonotype comes from a human donor with multiple sclerosis. Sample: CD8+ T cells from PBMCs. V is TRBV2 and J is TRBJ2-2, with D possibly TRBD1 on 6 matching bases. CDR3 nucleotide sequence: TGTGCCAGCAGTGGGACAGACACCGGGGAGCTGTTTTTT. It specifies CASSGTDTGELFF.